This is a list of T cell receptor beta chains from one sample in a study of blood T cell repertoires in COVID-19. The assay was immunoSEQ multiplex PCR, and TCRdb's table has in-frame clones only and misses some. The data contain about 180,000 clones, around 83% of them singletons. Sample: PBMCs or T cells enriched from blood (not recorded which). The receptors derive from a man aged 35-49 years who had recovered from COVID-19. Each CDR3 is given with its conserved first and last residue. Each record gives: J gene, V gene, D gene, clone size, CDR3 DNA, CDR3 protein. A D gene is named only where the DNA matches it firmly. Size is stated for part of the rows, as once, few or many counts, or as a class when the clone is expanded.

j_gene: TRBJ2-1; v_gene: TRBV7-6; d_gene: -; abundance: -; CDR3nt: TGTGCCAGCAGCCCCCCAGGACAGAACTACAATGAGCAGTTCTTC; CDR3aa: CASSPPGQNYNEQFF
j_gene: TRBJ2-5; v_gene: TRBV9; d_gene: -; abundance: -; CDR3nt: TGTGCCAGCAGCGTACTAGGAGGGGAGACCCAGTACTTC; CDR3aa: CASSVLGGETQYF
j_gene: TRBJ1-1; v_gene: TRBV29-1; d_gene: -; abundance: -; CDR3nt: TGCAGCGTTGAAGATTCGGGAGCCACTGAAGCTTTCTTT; CDR3aa: CSVEDSGATEAFF
j_gene: TRBJ1-1; v_gene: TRBV11-3; d_gene: TRBD1; abundance: -; CDR3nt: TGTGCCAGCACCGCGGGACAGGGGCCCACTGAAGCTTTCTTT; CDR3aa: CASTAGQGPTEAFF
j_gene: TRBJ1-1; v_gene: TRBV19; d_gene: -; abundance: -; CDR3nt: TGTGCCAGTAGTGGTTTGCGCCGTCAGGGGCGTGAAGCTTTCTTT; CDR3aa: CASSGLRRQGREAFF
j_gene: TRBJ2-3; v_gene: TRBV7-3; d_gene: TRBD1; abundance: once; CDR3nt: TGTGCCACCAACAGGGGTGAAGGTTTAGGTCCCTCAGATACGCAGTATTTT; CDR3aa: CATNRGEGLGPSDTQYF
j_gene: TRBJ2-1; v_gene: TRBV5-1; d_gene: TRBD1; abundance: many; CDR3nt: TGCGCCAGCAGCTTTAGGACAGGGGGTATCAATGAGCAGTTCTTC; CDR3aa: CASSFRTGGINEQFF
j_gene: TRBJ1-1; v_gene: TRBV7-8; d_gene: -; abundance: -; CDR3nt: TGTGCCAGCAGCTTAGTCCGGACACCGAACACTGAAGCTTTCTTT; CDR3aa: CASSLVRTPNTEAFF
j_gene: TRBJ1-2; v_gene: TRBV2; d_gene: -; abundance: -; CDR3nt: TGTGCCAGCAGTGAAGTGGGCCGAGCCTATGGCTACACCTTC; CDR3aa: CASSEVGRAYGYTF
j_gene: TRBJ1-1; v_gene: TRBV2; d_gene: TRBD1; abundance: -; CDR3nt: TGTGCCAGCCTCCGGGACAGGGGGACTGAAGCTTTCTTT; CDR3aa: CASLRDRGTEAFF
j_gene: TRBJ2-2; v_gene: TRBV21-1; d_gene: -; abundance: many; CDR3nt: TGTGCCAGCAGCACCAGACGACAGGGAAAGGACGGGGAGCTGTTTTTT; CDR3aa: CASSTRRQGKDGELFF
j_gene: TRBJ1-1; v_gene: TRBV18; d_gene: -; abundance: -; CDR3nt: TGTGCCAGCTCCCTGGACAAGAACACTGAAGCTTTCTTT; CDR3aa: CASSLDKNTEAFF
j_gene: TRBJ2-1; v_gene: TRBV5-1; d_gene: -; abundance: -; CDR3nt: TGCGCCAGCAGCAAGGAGGGCAATGAGCAGTTCTTC; CDR3aa: CASSKEGNEQFF
j_gene: TRBJ2-7; v_gene: TRBV5-6; d_gene: -; abundance: -; CDR3nt: TGTGCCAGCAGCTCAATTAGACAGGGACTCCTATACGAGCAGTACTTC; CDR3aa: CASSSIRQGLLYEQYF
j_gene: TRBJ2-7; v_gene: TRBV9; d_gene: TRBD2; abundance: -; CDR3nt: TGTGCCAGCAGCGTAGATCCCCTAGCGGGGGCTACCTACGAGCAGTACTTC; CDR3aa: CASSVDPLAGATYEQYF
j_gene: TRBJ2-7; v_gene: TRBV7-6; d_gene: -; abundance: -; CDR3nt: TGTGCCAGCAGCTTAAGTGACAGCCCTACCTACGAGCAGTACTTC; CDR3aa: CASSLSDSPTYEQYF
j_gene: TRBJ1-1; v_gene: TRBV3-1/TRBV3-2; d_gene: TRBD1; abundance: -; CDR3nt: TGTGCCAGCAGCGAGAGTGGGGGACAGGGTAATGGTTTCTTT; CDR3aa: CASSESGGQGNGFF
j_gene: TRBJ1-2; v_gene: TRBV13; d_gene: TRBD1; abundance: -; CDR3nt: TGTGCCAGCAGCACGCGGGACAGGGGGCATGCTAACTATGGCTACACCTTC; CDR3aa: CASSTRDRGHANYGYTF
j_gene: TRBJ2-1; v_gene: TRBV7-9; d_gene: TRBD2; abundance: -; CDR3nt: TGTGCCAGCACCCGGGGACTAGCGGGAGTCGATGAGCAGTTCTTC; CDR3aa: CASTRGLAGVDEQFF
j_gene: TRBJ1-3; v_gene: TRBV9; d_gene: -; abundance: -; CDR3nt: TGTGCCAGCAGCGCCGGATGGGGGGGCTTAGGAAACACCATATATTTT; CDR3aa: CASSAGWGGLGNTIYF
j_gene: TRBJ2-3; v_gene: TRBV6-1; d_gene: TRBD1; abundance: few; CDR3nt: TGTGCCAGCAGTGAAGATGGGACAGGGGGCATGGATACGCAGTATTTT; CDR3aa: CASSEDGTGGMDTQYF
j_gene: TRBJ1-1; v_gene: TRBV5-3; d_gene: TRBD1; abundance: once; CDR3nt: TGTGCCAGAAGCTCATATCGGACAGGGTGCACTGAAGCTTTCTTT; CDR3aa: CARSSYRTGCTEAFF
j_gene: TRBJ2-5; v_gene: TRBV14; d_gene: TRBD1; abundance: -; CDR3nt: TGTGCCAGCAGCCACCACAGGGGCCTGGAAGAGACCCAGTACTTC; CDR3aa: CASSHHRGLEETQYF